What follows is one T cell receptor beta chain and its context. Its cognate antigen is unknown. With 60 Vbeta and 13 Jbeta primers, the PCR was carried out. TCRdb's copy holds only in-frame clones and misses some; the assay was immunoSEQ multiplex PCR. In the table there are about 160,000 clones, over 70% of which are singletons. The data belong to a study of cytomegalovirus exposure and HLA in healthy donors. General observations from the study: Most of the TCR beta V segments (in an earlier analysis) were productive either about 90% or about 30% of the time. The dataset shows that most TCR sequences were rare, while some public TCRs occurred in many donors.

Nominally healthy donors provided the samples, though records likely missed some immune exposures. The source of this sequence is a boy aged 2 to 9 in good health and CMV-seronegative. The sequencing input was PBMCs.

In nucleotides, the CDR3 is TGCGCCAGCAGCTTAGCCGGGACAACTAATGAAAAACTGTTTTTT. Its translation: CASSLAGTTNEKLFF. The rearrangement links TRBV5-1 to TRBJ1-4; D ambiguous. CDR3 length: 15 residues. Germline lookup yields CDR1 SGHRS and CDR2 YFSETQ. V shed 2 bases and J shed 0 bases, with 8 bases lying between them.